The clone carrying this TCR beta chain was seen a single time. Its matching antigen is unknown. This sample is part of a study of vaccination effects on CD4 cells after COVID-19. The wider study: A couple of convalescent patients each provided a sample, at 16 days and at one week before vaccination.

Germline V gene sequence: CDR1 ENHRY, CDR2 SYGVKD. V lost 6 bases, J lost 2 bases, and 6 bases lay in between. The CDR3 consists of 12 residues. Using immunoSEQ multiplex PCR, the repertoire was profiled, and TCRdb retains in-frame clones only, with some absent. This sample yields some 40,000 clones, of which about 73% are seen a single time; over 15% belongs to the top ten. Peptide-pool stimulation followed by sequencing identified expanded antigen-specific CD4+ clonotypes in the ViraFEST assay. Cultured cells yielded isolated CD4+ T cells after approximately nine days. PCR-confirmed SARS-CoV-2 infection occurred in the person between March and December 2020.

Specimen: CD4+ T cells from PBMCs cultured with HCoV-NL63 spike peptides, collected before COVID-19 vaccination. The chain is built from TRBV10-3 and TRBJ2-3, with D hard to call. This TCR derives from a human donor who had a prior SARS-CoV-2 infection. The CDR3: CAISAATDTQYF. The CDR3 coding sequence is TGTGCCATCAGCGCAGCCACAGATACGCAGTATTTT.